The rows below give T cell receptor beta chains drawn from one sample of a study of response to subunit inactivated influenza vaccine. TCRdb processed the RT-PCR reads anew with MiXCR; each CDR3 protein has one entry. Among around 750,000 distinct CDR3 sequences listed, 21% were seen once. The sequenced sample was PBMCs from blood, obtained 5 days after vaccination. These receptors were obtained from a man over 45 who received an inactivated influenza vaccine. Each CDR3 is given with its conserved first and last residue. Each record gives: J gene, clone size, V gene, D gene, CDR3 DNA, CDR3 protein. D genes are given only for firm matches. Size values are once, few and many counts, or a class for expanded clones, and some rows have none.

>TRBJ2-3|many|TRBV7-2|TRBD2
TGTGCCAGCAGCCTAGGACTAGCGGGGGCCACAGATACGCAGTATTTT
CASSLGLAGATDTQYF
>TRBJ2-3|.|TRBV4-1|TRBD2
TGCGCCAGCAGCCAAGTCCAAAGACTAGCGGGGGGCATAGATACGCAGTATTTT
CASSQVQRLAGGIDTQYF
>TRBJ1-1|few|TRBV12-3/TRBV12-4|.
TGTGCCAGCACCCCGTGGGTGAACACTGAAGCTTTCTTT
CASTPWVNTEAFF
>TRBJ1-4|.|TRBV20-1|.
TGCAGTGCTAGAGATATGCGCCAGGCCACCACGAATGAAAAACTGTTTTTT
CSARDMRQATTNEKLFF
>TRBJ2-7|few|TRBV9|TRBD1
TGTGCCAGCAGCGTACGGGGGACAGGGGGCTCCTACGAGCAGTACTTC
CASSVRGTGGSYEQYF
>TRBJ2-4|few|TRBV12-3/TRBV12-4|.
TGTGCCAGCAGCCCTGAGGCATTCGTTCAGTACTTC
CASSPEAFVQYF
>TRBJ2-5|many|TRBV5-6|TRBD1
TGTGCCAGCAGCTTATTAGGACAGGGTAGTGAGACCCAGTACTTC
CASSLLGQGSETQYF
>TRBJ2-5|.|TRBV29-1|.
TGCAGCGTTGTAGGTACTGGGACCCAGTACTTC
CSVVGTGTQYF
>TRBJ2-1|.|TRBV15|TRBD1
TGTGCCACCAGCAGACTCACAGGGGTGCATGAGCAGTTCTTC
CATSRLTGVHEQFF
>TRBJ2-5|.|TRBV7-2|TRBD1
TGTGCCAGCAGCCCTACCTGGGGGACAGAAGAGACCCAGTACTTC
CASSPTWGTEETQYF
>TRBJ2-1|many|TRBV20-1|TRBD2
TGCAGTGCTAGAGATTGGCGGGAGGGCGAGCAGTTCTTC
CSARDWREGEQFF
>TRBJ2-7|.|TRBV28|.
TGTGCCAGCAGTCGATGGAAACTTACCGGGACGGCAAGCTCCTACGAGCAGTACTTC
CASSRWKLTGTASSYEQYF
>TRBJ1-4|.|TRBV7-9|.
TGTGCCAGCAGCTCTTCTCCGGGACCGTCTAATGAAAAACTGTTTTTT
CASSSSPGPSNEKLFF
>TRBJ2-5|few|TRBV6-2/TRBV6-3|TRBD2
TGTGCCAGCAGTTACCTGCGGGAGTCCCGGCGTGAGACCCAGTACTTC
CASSYLRESRRETQYF
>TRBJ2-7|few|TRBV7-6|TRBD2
TGTGCCAGCAGCGGTCCTAGCGGGGGTTGGCAGTACTTC
CASSGPSGGWQYF
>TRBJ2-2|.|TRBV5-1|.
TGCGCCAGCAGCTTGGCGGGGCAAGGCGGGGAGCTGTTTTTT
CASSLAGQGGELFF
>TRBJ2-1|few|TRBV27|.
TGTGCCAGCAGTTTAGTTCTTAGGGGGGATGAGCAGTTCTTC
CASSLVLRGDEQFF
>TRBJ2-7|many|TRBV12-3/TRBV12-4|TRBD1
TGTGCCAGCGGATCCCGACAGGGGAAGCTACACGAGCAGTACTTC
CASGSRQGKLHEQYF
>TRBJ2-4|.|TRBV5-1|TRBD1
TGCGCCAGCAGCTTCGGGACAGGGAAAAACATTCAGTACTTC
CASSFGTGKNIQYF
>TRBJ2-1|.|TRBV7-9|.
TGTGCCAGCAGCCCTAGTAGGGACTCCTACAATGAGCAGTTCTTC
CASSPSRDSYNEQFF
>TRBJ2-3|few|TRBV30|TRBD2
TGTGCCTGGAGTTGGGTACTAGCGGGAGCGTCAGATACGCAGTATTTT
CAWSWVLAGASDTQYF
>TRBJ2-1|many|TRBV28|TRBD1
TGTGCCACTACCGGACAGGGCGAAAGGTCCTACAATGAGCAGTTCTTC
CATTGQGERSYNEQFF
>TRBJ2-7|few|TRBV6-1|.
TGTGCCAGCAGAAGCGACATATCACGGCTCTACGAGCAGTACTTC
CASRSDISRLYEQYF
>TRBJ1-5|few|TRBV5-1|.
TGCGCCAGCAGCTTGGATGGGGGTAGCAATCAGCCCCAGCATTTT
CASSLDGGSNQPQHF
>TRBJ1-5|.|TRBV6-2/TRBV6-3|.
TGTGCCAGCACGGATAGGGCCTATCAGCCCCAGCATTTT
CASTDRAYQPQHF
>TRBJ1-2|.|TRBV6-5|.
TGTGCCAGCAGTTTCGGCAACTCCTTCGGGAGATATGGCTACACCTTC
CASSFGNSFGRYGYTF
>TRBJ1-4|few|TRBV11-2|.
TGTGCCAGCAGCAATTGGGGCAGTATAGGGGAAAAACTGTTTTTT
CASSNWGSIGEKLFF
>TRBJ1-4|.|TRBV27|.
TGTGCCAGCAGTTTCAGGGGAACTAATGAAAAACTGTTTTTT
CASSFRGTNEKLFF
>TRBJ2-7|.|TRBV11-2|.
TGTGCCAGCAGCTTAGTCCCGGGGGTGGTTGACTACGAGCAGTACTTC
CASSLVPGVVDYEQYF
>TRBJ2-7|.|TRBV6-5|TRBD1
TGTGCCAGCAGTTACTCGATTCCCGGGACAGGGGTTGAGCAGTACTTC
CASSYSIPGTGVEQYF
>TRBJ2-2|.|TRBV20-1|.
TGCAGTGCTAGATGGGGGAATACCGGGGAGCTGTTTTTT
CSARWGNTGELFF
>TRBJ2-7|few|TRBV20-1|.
TGCAGTGCTGACTGGGGCTACGAGCAGTACTTC
CSADWGYEQYF
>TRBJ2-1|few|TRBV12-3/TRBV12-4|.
TGTGCCAGCAGTCATGACGCGATCTACAATGAGCAGTTCTTC
CASSHDAIYNEQFF
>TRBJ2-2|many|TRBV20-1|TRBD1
TGCAGTGCTAGATCCTGGGACAGTACGAACACCGGGGAGCTGTTTTTT
CSARSWDSTNTGELFF
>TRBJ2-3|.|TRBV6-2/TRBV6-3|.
TGTGCCAGCTTGGGACGAAACACAGATACGCAGTATTTT
CASLGRNTDTQYF
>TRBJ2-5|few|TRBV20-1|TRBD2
TGCAGTGCTAGAAGACTAGCGGGGGATCAAGAGACCCAGTACTTC
CSARRLAGDQETQYF
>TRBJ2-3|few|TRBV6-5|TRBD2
TGTGCCAGCAGTTCTACCGGGACTAGCGGGGCTAGCACAGATACGCAGTATTTT
CASSSTGTSGASTDTQYF
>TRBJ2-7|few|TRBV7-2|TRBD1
TGTGCCAGCAGCCCGACAGGGTTCTACGAGCAGTACTTC
CASSPTGFYEQYF
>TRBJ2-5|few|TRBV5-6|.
TGTGCCAGCAGCTACACAAGCTACCCGCAGACCCAGTACTTC
CASSYTSYPQTQYF
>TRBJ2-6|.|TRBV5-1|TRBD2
TGCGCCAGCAGCGCGGGGGGACGATCTGGGGCCAACGTCCTGACTTTC
CASSAGGRSGANVLTF
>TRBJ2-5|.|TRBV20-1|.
TGCAGTGCTAGAGATTTCGGGACCCCCAAAGAGACCCAGTACTTC
CSARDFGTPKETQYF
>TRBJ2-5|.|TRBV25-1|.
TGTGCCAGCAGCCCCACGGTGGGTACGGGAGAGACCCAGTACTTC
CASSPTVGTGETQYF
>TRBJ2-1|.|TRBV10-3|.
TGTGCCATCAGTTGGGAGCCCACCTACAATGAGCAGTTCTTC
CAISWEPTYNEQFF
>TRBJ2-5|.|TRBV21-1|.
TGTGCCAGCAGCAACGGGACTAGCGGGAGGGCCCTGGAGACCCAGTACTTC
CASSNGTSGRALETQYF
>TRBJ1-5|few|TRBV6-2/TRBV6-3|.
TGTGCCAGCAGTTACGGACAGCGGCAGTTCTACGGTCAGCCCCAGCATTTT
CASSYGQRQFYGQPQHF
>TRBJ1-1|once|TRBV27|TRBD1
TGTGCCAGCAGTTTATCGAACAGGGGGAGCACTGAAGCTTTCTTT
CASSLSNRGSTEAFF